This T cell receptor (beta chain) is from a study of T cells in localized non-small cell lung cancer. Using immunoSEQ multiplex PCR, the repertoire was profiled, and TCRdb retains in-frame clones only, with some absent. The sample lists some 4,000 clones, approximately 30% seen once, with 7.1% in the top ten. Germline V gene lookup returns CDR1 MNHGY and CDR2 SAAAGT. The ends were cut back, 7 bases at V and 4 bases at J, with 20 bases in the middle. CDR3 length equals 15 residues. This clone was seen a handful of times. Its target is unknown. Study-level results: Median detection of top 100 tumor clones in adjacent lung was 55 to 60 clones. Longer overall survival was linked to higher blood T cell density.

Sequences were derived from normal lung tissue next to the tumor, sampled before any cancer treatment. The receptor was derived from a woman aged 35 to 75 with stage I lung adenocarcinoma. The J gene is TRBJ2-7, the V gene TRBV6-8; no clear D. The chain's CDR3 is CASKDNSAGLYEQYF. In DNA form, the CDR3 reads TGTGCCAGCAAGGATAACAGCGCTGGGTTATACGAGCAGTACTTC.